This T cell receptor (beta chain) was retrieved from a study of CD8 T cells in Susac syndrome (dated by TCRdb to about 2019). As for the study more broadly: Whether CD8+ T cell activation and differentiation in Susac syndrome was antigen driven was tested using repertoire sequencing. What the authors observed across the whole study: The TCR sequencing and HLA analysis was acknowledged to have included a relatively small number of individuals.

RNA was extracted with the RNeasy kit and about 0.45 to 1 ug was reverse transcribed using random hexamers. The immunoSEQ multiplex PCR assay, which covers 54 Vbeta and 13 Jbeta segments, was used to amplify TCR beta CDR3 regions. PCR amplification bias was corrected using a synthetic template baseline for primer optimization and computational correction. Processing in the source paper ran as follows. Reads were assigned to V, D and J genes according to IMGT and analyzed in immunoSEQ Analyzer, with only productive sequences retained. To calculate clonality, Shannon entropy was normalized by log2 of the number of productive unique sequences and then subtracted from one. For each patient and control, public and private clones were evaluated among the 100 most prevalent clones. Clones were defined as Susac-specific if absent from the healthy and MS cohorts, from around 1,000 published viral clones and from other ImmuneACCESS disease sequences. TCRdb passed the public sequencing reads through fastp at Q25 and MiXCR, retaining productive beta sequences. Rows are combined by CDR3 protein, so each entry shows the most common genes and DNA. Clone size and V and J calls follow TCRdb, not the original study. This sample lists 230,000 or so distinct CDR3 sequences; approximately 95% were detected once. Less than 0.095% of the sample comes from the top ten.

Peripheral blood CD8+ and CD4+ T cells from healthy donors, Susac syndrome patients and multiple sclerosis patients were profiled by high-throughput TCR beta sequencing. Multiple sclerosis controls were treatment-naive patients with stable or active relapsing-remitting disease fulfilling revised McDonald criteria. Bulk CD8+ and CD4+ T cells were purified magnetically by negative isolation, whereas CD8+ TEMRA cells were enriched by FACS. Blood was drawn into EDTA tubes, processed within 24 hours, and PBMCs were isolated by density gradient centrifugation. PBMCs intended for TCR sequencing were frozen in liquid nitrogen and were later thawed in a 37 degrees C water bath. A purity of at least 90% was achieved for sorted or isolated CD4+, CD8+ and CD8+ TEMRA cells. A note on this clonotype: Its binding antigen is unknown. No base quality information exists; no much larger clone differs at one position.

The V end gives up 6 bases and the J end 8 bases, leaving 3 bases in the junction not matched to a gene. The CDR3, from cysteine to phenylalanine, totals 11 residues. Only CDR3 DNA is held: 33 bases, read in frame from base 1. Source material: CD4+ T cells from PBMCs. The clonotype originates from a human donor with multiple sclerosis. Recombination joined TRBV12-3 or TRBV12-4 with TRBJ1-2; a stretch of 7 junction bases matches TRBD1. CDR3 region: CASRTGWGYTF. The DNA sequence follows: TGTGCCAGCAGGACAGGGTGGGGCTACACCTTC.